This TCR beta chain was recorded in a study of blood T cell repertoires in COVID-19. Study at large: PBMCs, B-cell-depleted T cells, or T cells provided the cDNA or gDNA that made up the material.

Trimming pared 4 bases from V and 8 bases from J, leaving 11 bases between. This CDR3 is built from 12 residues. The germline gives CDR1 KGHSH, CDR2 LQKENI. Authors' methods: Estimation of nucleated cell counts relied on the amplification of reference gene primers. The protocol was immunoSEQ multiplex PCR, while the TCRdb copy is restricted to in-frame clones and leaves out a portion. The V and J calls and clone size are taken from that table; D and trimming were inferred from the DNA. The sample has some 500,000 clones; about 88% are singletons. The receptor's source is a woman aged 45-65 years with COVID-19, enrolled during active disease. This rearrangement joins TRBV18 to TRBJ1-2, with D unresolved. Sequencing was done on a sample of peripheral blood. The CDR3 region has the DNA TGTGCCAGCTCACTCCCCACCGGGGGCTACACCTTC. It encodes CASSLPTGGYTF.